What follows are 16 T cell receptor beta chains derived from one specimen sequenced in a study of beta chain features in type 1 diabetes. Expressed TCRB transcripts were sequenced after all isolated RNA was converted to cDNA. Only in-frame clones appear in the TCRdb table, and some are missing; sequencing was by immunoSEQ multiplex PCR. In the table there are about 650,000 clones, over 10% of which are singletons. These TCRs are of unknown antigen specificity. General study points: When Type 1 diabetes patients were examined, their TCRB CDR3s proved moderately but significantly shorter in all four CD4+ subsets.

The sequenced sample consisted of naive CD4+ T cells from blood. The receptors shown here come from a man in his thirties or forties with type 1 diabetes.

V gene TRBV7-8 combines with J gene TRBJ2-3, with 11 bases that match TRBD2. The V gene's germline CDR1 is SGHVS and CDR2 FQNEAQ. This CDR3 is 17 amino acids long. Trimming removed 0 bases from V and 4 bases from J; junction bases left unmatched: 6. This chain's CDR3 is CASSLARLAGRADTQYF. CDR3 sequence (DNA): TGTGCCAGCAGCTTAGCGCGACTAGCGGGGCGTGCAGATACGCAGTATTTT.

There are a few counts of this clone. The chain couples TRBV28 to TRBJ1-4; 7 nucleotides line up with TRBD1. This CDR3 spans 16 amino acids. With V trimmed by 6 bases and J by 6 bases, 13 bases remained unmatched. The germline gives CDR1 MDHEN, CDR2 SYDVKM. The CDR3: CASSHYPRQGDEKLFF. CDR3 nucleotides: TGTGCCAGCAGCCATTATCCCAGACAGGGAGATGAAAAACTGTTTTTT.

In its sample, this clone was seen a few times. The gene calls are TRBV7-2 and TRBJ2-1; 10 positions match TRBD2. This CDR3 contains 15 residues. Germline CDR1 and CDR2: SGHTA and FQGNSA. The J segment lost 3 bases and the V segment lost 5 bases, leaving 4 bases of the junction unmatched. This chain's CDR3 is CASSKGLADYNEQFF. In DNA form, the CDR3 reads TGTGCCAGCAGCAAAGGACTAGCGGACTACAATGAGCAGTTCTTC. The complete variable domain, with remaining parts taken from reference TRBV7-2 and TRBJ2-1, reads GAGVSQSPSNKVTEKGKDVELRCDPISGHTALYWYRQSLGQGLEFLIYFQGNSAPDKSGLPSDRFSAERTGGSVSTLTIQRTQQEDSAVYLCASSKGLADYNEQFFGPGTRLTVL.

J is TRBJ1-2 and V is TRBV5-4; a weak D match, TRBD1 (6 bases). The CDR3 covers 13 residues. Germline V CDR1 and CDR2: SGHNT, YYREEE (reference sequence). Trimming left V 3 bases short and J 4 bases short, with 10 bases between. Written as DNA, the CDR3 is TGTGCCAGCAGCTCGGGACAAGTCTATGGCTACACCTTC. Translating gives CASSSGQVYGYTF.

With respect to this clone: Sequence at one end of the junction differs from germline and may be a read error. The genes are TRBV7-7 and TRBJ2-5, with D possibly matching TRBD2 (6 bases). The CDR3 runs 13 residues. Germline V CDR1 and CDR2: SSHAT, FNYEAQ (reference sequence). The CDR3 region is CASSLGGEETQYF. Here the CDR3 DNA reads TGTGCTAGCAGCTTAGGAGGGGAAGAGACCCAGTACTTC.

This clone occurred a few times. V usage is TRBV27 and J usage is TRBJ2-7; 16 nucleotides agree with TRBD2. CDR3 length: 14 amino acids. CDR1 is MNHEY and CDR2 is SMNVEV in the germline V gene (reference sequence). The V segment lost 11 bases and the J segment 4 bases; nucleotides outside the gene matches: 5. This CDR3 is CARPGLAGGYEQYF. The CDR3, as DNA: TGTGCCCGTCCGGGACTAGCGGGGGGGTACGAGCAGTACTTC.

This clone has just a few counts. This rearrangement joins TRBV6-5 to TRBJ2-5, with TRBD1 matching over 9 bases. The CDR3 is made up of 14 amino acids. V dropped 5 bases and J dropped 3; count of bases not matched to a gene: 4. Germline lookup yields CDR1 MNHEY and CDR2 SVGAGI. CDR3 sequence reads: CASSRRTGEETQYF. The CDR3 DNA reads TGTGCCAGCAGTCGCCGGACAGGGGAAGAGACCCAGTACTTC.

This clone was detected a few times. The chain carries TRBV28 and TRBJ2-1, with no clear D. The CDR3 runs 13 residues. Germline V gene sequence: CDR1 MDHEN, CDR2 SYDVKM. V lost 1 base to trimming and J lost 5 bases, with 6 bases between them. In DNA form, the CDR3 reads TGTGCCAGCAGTTTATTTGGAAACAATGAGCAGTTCTTC. This codes for CASSLFGNNEQFF. Looking up the rest from reference TRBV28 and TRBJ2-1 gives the full variable domain: DVKVTQSSRYLVKRTGEKVFLECVQDMDHENMFWYRQDPGLGLRLIYFSYDVKMKEKGDIPEGYSVSREKKERFSLILESASTNQTSMYLCASSLFGNNEQFFGPGTRLTVL.

This clone occurred a few times. This sequence joins TRBV7-2 and TRBJ1-2; D is possibly TRBD1 (6 bases). Between the trimmed V and J ends, which lost 5 bases and 2 bases, there was a span of 18 bases. The CDR3 runs 16 residues. CDR1 is SGHTA and CDR2 is FQGNSA in the germline V gene. The CDR3, as DNA: TGTGCCAGCAGCACTCGCTGGACAGAGATCAACTATGGCTACACCTTC. Its translation: CASSTRWTEINYGYTF.

This clone came up a few times. V usage is TRBV4-2 and J usage is TRBJ1-4, with D perhaps TRBD1 (6 bases). The CDR3 totals 16 residues. Germline V lookup: CDR1 LGHNA, CDR2 YNFKEQ. V was trimmed by 0 bases and J by 8 bases, leaving 16 bases between them. The CDR3 DNA reads as TGTGCCAGCAGCCAAGAGCCGAACAGGAGGGGGGAAAAACTGTTTTTT. As protein: CASSQEPNRRGEKLFF.

The chain carries TRBV4-3 and TRBJ1-6; the match to TRBD1 covers 12 bases. The length of the CDR3 is 17 residues. Germline loops: CDR1 LGHNA, CDR2 YSLEER. Trimming cost V 5 bases and J 10 bases; bases outside gene matches: 12. CDR3 region: CASSLSRDRGPGSPLHF. The DNA for the CDR3 is TGCGCCAGCAGCTTAAGCCGGGACAGGGGGCCGGGATCACCCCTCCACTTT.

This clone was observed a few times. The chain couples TRBV7-2 to TRBJ2-1; possibly TRBD2 for D (5 bases). The CDR3 runs 14 residues. The V end lost 1 base, the J end lost 2 bases, and 6 bases lay between the germline ends. In germline, CDR1 is SGHTA, CDR2 FQGNSA. In nucleotides, the CDR3 is TGTGCCAGCAGCTTAGACGGGACCTACAATGAGCAGTTCTTC. This codes for CASSLDGTYNEQFF.

The chain carries TRBV15 and TRBJ1-5; D is uncertain. Trimming shortened V by 4 bases and J by 3 bases, and 10 bases separated the two germline ends. The CDR3 runs to 14 residues. The germline V gene encodes CDR1 LNHNV and CDR2 YYDKDF (reference sequence). CDR3 region: CATSTGRPNQPQHF. The DNA of the CDR3 is TGTGCCACCAGCACAGGACGGCCCAATCAGCCCCAGCATTTT.

This clone was observed a few times. This chain joins TRBV7-9 and TRBJ1-6; 9 bases map to TRBD1. Germline assignment: CDR1 SEHNR and CDR2 FQNEAQ (reference sequence). V lost 5 bases, J lost 9 bases, and 14 bases stayed unmatched. CDR3 length: 17 residues. The CDR3 is CASSLTLTGGMGSPLHF. The CDR3 nucleotides read TGTGCCAGCAGCCTCACCTTGACAGGGGGGATGGGTTCACCCCTCCACTTT.

This chain connects TRBV9 to TRBJ2-7; D is possibly TRBD1 (6 bases). CDR1 and CDR2 (germline): SGDLS, YYNGEE. The CDR3 runs 14 residues. V was clipped by 2 bases and J by 4 bases, with 13 bases between them. CDR3 region: CASSVHRETYEQYF. The CDR3 nucleotides are TGTGCCAGCAGCGTTCACAGGGAAACTTACGAGCAGTACTTC.

This clone was observed a handful of times. The chain employs TRBV6-1 and TRBJ1-1; a weak D match, TRBD1 (5 bases). The CDR3 is 12 residues long. Per the germline V gene, CDR1 is MNHNS and CDR2 is SASEGT. V was trimmed by 6 bases and J by 5 bases, leaving 10 bases between them. Here the CDR3 reads CASRLQETEAFF. The CDR3 region has the DNA TGTGCCAGCAGGTTACAGGAAACTGAAGCTTTCTTT.